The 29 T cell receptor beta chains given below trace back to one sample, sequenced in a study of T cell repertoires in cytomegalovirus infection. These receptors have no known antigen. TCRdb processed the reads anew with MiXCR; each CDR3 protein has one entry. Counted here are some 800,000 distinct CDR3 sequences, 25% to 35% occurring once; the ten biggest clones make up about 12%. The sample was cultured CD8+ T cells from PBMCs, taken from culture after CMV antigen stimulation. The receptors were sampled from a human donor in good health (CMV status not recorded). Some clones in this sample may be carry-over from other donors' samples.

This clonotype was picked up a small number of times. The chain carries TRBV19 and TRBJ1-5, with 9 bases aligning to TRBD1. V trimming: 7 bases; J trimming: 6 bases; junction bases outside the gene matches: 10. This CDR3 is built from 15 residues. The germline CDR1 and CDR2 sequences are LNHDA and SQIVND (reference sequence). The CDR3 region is CASKGDRALSQPQHF. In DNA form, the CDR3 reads TGTGCCAGTAAGGGGGACAGGGCGCTGAGTCAGCCCCAGCATTTT.

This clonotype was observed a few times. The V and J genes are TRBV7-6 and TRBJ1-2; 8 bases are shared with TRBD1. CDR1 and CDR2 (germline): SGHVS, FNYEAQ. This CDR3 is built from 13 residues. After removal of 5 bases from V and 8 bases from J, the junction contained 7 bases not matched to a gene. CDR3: CASSGQGLGGYTF. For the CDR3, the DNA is TGTGCCAGCAGCGGACAGGGCTTAGGCGGCTACACCTTC.

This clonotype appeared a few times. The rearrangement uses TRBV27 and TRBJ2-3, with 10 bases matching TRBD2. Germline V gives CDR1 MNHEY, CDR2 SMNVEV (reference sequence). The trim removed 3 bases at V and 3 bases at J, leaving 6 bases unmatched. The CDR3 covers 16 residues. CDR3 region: CASSFRPAGGTDTQYF. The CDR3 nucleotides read TGTGCCAGCAGTTTTCGACCAGCGGGAGGGACAGATACGCAGTATTTT.

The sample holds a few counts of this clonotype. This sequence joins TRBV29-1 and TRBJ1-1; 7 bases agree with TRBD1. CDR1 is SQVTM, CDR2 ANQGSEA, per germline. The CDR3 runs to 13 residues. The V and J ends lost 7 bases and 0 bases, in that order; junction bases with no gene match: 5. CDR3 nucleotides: TGCAGCGGACTAGGGGGCTTGAACACTGAAGCTTTCTTT. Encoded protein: CSGLGGLNTEAFF.

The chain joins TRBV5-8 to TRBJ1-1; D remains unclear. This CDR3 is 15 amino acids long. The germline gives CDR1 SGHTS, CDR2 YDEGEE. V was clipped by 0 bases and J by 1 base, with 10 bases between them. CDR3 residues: CASSLGLTENTEAFF. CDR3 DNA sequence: TGTGCCAGCAGCTTGGGTTTGACGGAGAACACTGAAGCTTTCTTT. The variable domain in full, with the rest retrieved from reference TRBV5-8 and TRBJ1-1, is EAGVTQSPTHLIKTRGQQATLRCSPISGHTSVYWYQQALGLGLQFLLWYDEGEERNRGNFPPRFSGRQFPNYSSELNVNALELEDSALYLCASSLGLTENTEAFFGQGTRLTVV.

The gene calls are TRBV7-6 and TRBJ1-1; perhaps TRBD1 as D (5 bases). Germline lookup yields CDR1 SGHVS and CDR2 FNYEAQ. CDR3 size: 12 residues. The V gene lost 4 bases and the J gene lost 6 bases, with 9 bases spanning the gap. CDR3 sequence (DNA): TGTGCCAGCAGCTCGACAGTCGCTGAAGCTTTCTTT. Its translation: CASSSTVAEAFF.

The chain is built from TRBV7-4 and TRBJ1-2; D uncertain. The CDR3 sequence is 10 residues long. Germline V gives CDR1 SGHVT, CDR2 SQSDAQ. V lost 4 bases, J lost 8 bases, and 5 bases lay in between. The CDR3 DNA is TGTGCCAGCAGCTCGAGGGGCTACACCTTC. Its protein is CASSSRGYTF.

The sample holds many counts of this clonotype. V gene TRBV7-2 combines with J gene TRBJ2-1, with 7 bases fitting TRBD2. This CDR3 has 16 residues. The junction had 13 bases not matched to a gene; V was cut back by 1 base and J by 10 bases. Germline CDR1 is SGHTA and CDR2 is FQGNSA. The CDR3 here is CASSLDAGRAINEQFF. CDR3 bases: TGTGCCAGCAGCTTAGACGCAGGGAGGGCAATTAACGAGCAGTTCTTC.

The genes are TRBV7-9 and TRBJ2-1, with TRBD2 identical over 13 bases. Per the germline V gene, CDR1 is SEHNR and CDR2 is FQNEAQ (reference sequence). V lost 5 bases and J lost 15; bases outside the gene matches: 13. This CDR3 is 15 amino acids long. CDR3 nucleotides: TGTGCCAGCAGCCGGACTAGCGGGGGCCGGTCGGCTCCGTTCTTC. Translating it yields CASSRTSGGRSAPFF.

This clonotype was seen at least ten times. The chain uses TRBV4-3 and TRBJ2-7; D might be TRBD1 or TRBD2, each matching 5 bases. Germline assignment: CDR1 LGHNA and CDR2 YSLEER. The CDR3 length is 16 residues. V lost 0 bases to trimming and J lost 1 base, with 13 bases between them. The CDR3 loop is CASSQEWTLGSYEQYV. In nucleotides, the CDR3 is TGCGCCAGCAGCCAAGAATGGACACTAGGGTCCTACGAGCAGTACGTC.

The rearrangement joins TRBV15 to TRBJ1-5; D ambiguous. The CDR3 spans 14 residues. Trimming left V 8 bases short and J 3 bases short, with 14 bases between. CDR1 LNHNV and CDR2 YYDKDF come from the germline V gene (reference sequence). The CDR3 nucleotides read TGTGCCACCGCATTCGGGGTGGCCAATCAGCCCCAGCATTTT. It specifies CATAFGVANQPQHF.

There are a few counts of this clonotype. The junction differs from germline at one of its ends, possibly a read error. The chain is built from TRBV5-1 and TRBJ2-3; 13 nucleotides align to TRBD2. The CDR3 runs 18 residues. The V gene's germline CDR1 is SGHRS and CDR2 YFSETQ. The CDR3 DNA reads TGCGCCAGCAGAAGGACTAGCGGGGGTCTACTCCAGGCAGATACGCAGTTTTTT. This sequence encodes CASRRTSGGLLQADTQFF. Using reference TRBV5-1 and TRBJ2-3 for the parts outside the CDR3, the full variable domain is KAGVTQTPRYLIKTRGQQVTLSCSPISGHRSVSWYQQTPGQGLQFLFEYFSETQRNKGNFPGRFSGRQFSNSRSEMNVSTLELGDSALYLCASRRTSGGLLQADTQFFGPGTRLTVL.

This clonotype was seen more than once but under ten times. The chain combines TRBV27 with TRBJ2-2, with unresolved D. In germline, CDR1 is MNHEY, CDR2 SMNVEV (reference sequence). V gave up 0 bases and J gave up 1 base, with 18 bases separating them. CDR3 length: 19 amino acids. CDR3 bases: TGTGCCAGCAGTTTATCGTTTCAACACGCGCTAGGGAACACCGGGGAGCTGTTTTTT. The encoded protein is CASSLSFQHALGNTGELFF.

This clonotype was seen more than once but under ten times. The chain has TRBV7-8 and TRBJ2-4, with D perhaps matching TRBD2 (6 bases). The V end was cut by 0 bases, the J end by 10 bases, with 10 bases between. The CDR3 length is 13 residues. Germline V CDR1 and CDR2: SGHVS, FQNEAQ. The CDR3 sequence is CASSLALGGIQYF. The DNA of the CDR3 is TGTGCCAGCAGCTTAGCGCTCGGGGGAATTCAGTACTTC.

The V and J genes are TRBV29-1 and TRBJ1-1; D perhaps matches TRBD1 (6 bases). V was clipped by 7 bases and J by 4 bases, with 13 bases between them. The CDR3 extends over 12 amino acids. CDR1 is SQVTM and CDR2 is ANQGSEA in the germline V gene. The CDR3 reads CSGHRERTEAFF. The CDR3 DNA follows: TGCAGCGGTCACAGGGAACGCACTGAAGCTTTCTTT.

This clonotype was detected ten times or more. CDR3 sequence: CASSSTSPYEQYF. The DNA for the CDR3 is TGTGCCAGCAGCTCTACCTCCCCCTACGAGCAGTACTTC. This chain links TRBV7-2 with TRBJ2-7, with D unclear. CDR1 and CDR2 (germline): SGHTA, FQGNSA. V was clipped by 4 bases and J by 2 bases, with 9 bases between them. The CDR3 is 13 amino acids.

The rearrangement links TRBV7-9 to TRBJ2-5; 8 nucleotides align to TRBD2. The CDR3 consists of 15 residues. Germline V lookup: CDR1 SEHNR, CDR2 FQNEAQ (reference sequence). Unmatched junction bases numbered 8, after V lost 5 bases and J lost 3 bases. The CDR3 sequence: CASSPRGAGEETQYF. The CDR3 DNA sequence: TGTGCCAGCAGCCCCCGAGGAGCGGGGGAAGAGACCCAGTACTTC.

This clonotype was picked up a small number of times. The CDR3 DNA follows: TGTGCCAGCAGCTTAGGTCCCGGGGGCGGCGACGAGCAGTACTTC. It yields the protein CASSLGPGGGDEQYF. The J gene is TRBJ2-7, the V gene TRBV7-6; D could derive from TRBD1 or TRBD2 (6 bases each). The CDR3 has 15 amino acids. The V and J ends lost 1 base and 5 bases respectively, with 15 bases between them. CDR1 and CDR2 (germline): SGHVS, FNYEAQ.

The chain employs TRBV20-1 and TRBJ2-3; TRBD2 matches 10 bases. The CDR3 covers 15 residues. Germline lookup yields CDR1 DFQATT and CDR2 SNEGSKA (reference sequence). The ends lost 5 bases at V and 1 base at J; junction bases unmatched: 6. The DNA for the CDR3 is TGCAGTGCTGCCCCGGGGACTAGCGGCACAGATACGCAGTATTTT. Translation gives CSAAPGTSGTDTQYF.

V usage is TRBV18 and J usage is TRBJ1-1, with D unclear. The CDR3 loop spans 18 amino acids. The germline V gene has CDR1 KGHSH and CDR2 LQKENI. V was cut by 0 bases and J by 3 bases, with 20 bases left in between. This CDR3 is CASSPPRNTLPLDTEAFF. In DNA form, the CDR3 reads TGTGCCAGCTCACCACCTCGGAACACTCTACCTCTGGACACTGAAGCTTTCTTT.

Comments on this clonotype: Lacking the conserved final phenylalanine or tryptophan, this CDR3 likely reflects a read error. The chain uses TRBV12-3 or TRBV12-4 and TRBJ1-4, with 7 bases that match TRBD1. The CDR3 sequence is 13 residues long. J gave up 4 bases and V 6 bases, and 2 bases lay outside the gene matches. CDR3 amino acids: CASRGTVNEKLFS. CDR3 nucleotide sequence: TGTGCCAGCAGAGGGACAGTTAATGAAAAACTGTTTTCT.

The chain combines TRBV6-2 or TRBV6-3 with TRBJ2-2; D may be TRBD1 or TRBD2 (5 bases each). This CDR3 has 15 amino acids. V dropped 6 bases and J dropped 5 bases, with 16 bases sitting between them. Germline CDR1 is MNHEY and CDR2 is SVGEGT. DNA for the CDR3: TGTGCCAGCAGCCTATCGGGGCTCAGGACCGGGGAGCTGTTTTTT. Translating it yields CASSLSGLRTGELFF.

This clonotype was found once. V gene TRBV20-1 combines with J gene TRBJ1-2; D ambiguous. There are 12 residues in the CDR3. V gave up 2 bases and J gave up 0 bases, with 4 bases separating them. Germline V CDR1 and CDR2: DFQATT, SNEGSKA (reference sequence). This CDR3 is CSARWSNYGYTF. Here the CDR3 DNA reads TGCAGTGCTAGATGGTCTAACTATGGCTACACCTTC.

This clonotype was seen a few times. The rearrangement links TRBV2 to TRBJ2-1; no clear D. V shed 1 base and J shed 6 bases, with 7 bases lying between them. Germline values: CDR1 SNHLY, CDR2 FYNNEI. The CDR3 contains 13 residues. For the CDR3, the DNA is TGTGCCAGCAGTGAAGGACCCGCCAATGAGCAGTTCTTC. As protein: CASSEGPANEQFF.

The DNA of the CDR3 is TGTGCCAGCAGTCCGGGCAATCCCTCCTACGGCTACACCTTC. Translating gives CASSPGNPSYGYTF. The genes are TRBV27 and TRBJ1-2; no clear D. Looked up from germline, CDR1 is MNHEY and CDR2 is SMNVEV (reference sequence). V gave up 5 bases and J gave up 8 bases, with 18 bases separating them. The CDR3 is made up of 14 amino acids.

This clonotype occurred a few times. The CDR3 bases are TGTGCCAGTAGTCACGAAATGGACGGAAACACCATATATTTT. Its translation is CASSHEMDGNTIYF. The rearrangement uses TRBV19 and TRBJ1-3; D call uncertain. The CDR3 totals 14 residues. V was shortened by 5 bases and J by 4 bases, with 12 bases between the two germline ends. From germline, CDR1 is LNHDA and CDR2 SQIVND (reference sequence).

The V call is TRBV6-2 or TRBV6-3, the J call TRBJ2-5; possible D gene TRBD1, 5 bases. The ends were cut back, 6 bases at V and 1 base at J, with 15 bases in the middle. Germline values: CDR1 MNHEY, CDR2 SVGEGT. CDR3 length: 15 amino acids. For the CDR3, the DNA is TGTGCCAGCAGCCCCCTCGACAGCCTCCAAGAGACCCAGTACTTC. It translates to CASSPLDSLQETQYF.

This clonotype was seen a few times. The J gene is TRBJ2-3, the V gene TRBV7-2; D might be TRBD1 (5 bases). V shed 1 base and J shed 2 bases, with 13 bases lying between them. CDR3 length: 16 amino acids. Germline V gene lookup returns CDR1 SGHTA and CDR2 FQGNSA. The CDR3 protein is CASSLGVTVYTDTQYF. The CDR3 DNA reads TGTGCCAGCAGCTTAGGGGTGACAGTATACACAGATACGCAGTATTTT.

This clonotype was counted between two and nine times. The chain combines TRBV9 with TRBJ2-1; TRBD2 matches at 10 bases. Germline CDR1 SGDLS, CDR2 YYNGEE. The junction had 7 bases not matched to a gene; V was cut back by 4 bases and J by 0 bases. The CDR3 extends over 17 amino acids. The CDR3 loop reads CASSTPGTSASYNEQFF. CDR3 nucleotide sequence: TGTGCCAGCAGCACTCCCGGGACTAGCGCCTCCTACAATGAGCAGTTCTTC.